The clone carrying this T cell receptor beta chain was detected a few times. The target antigen is unknown. The sample comes from a study of vaccination and CD4 T cells after COVID-19. Study-wide context: Two Hispanic individuals were among six male and four female convalescent patients. Taking of post-vaccine samples occurred a median 72 days after dose two (range 14 to 241). Overlapping SARS-CoV-2, HCoV-NL63, HCoV-OC43 and HCoV-229E spike peptides were used to stimulate cells.

As to treatment: roughly ten-day PBMC culture with coronavirus spike peptide pools or control peptides (ViraFEST assay). V lost 1 base to trimming and J lost 2 bases, with 12 bases between them. This CDR3 contains 15 residues. The germline V gene has CDR1 SGHTA and CDR2 FQGNSA. The study sequenced cultured CD4+ T cell DNA using the Oncomine TCR Beta short-read assay. TCRdb used MiXCR to reprocess the PCR reads, holding one entry per CDR3 protein. In the table there are over 25,000 distinct CDR3 sequences, roughly 60% of which are singletons. V is TRBV7-2 and J is TRBJ2-7; D is perhaps TRBD1 or TRBD2 (5 bases each). This TCR was recovered from a human donor who received a COVID-19 vaccine. The material was CD4+ T cells from blood, cultured in vitro, obtained after SARS-CoV-2 vaccination. CDR3 nucleotide sequence: TGTGCCAGCAGCTTAGTAGGGGACCGCGCCTACGAGCAGTACTTC. Protein: CASSLVGDRAYEQYF.